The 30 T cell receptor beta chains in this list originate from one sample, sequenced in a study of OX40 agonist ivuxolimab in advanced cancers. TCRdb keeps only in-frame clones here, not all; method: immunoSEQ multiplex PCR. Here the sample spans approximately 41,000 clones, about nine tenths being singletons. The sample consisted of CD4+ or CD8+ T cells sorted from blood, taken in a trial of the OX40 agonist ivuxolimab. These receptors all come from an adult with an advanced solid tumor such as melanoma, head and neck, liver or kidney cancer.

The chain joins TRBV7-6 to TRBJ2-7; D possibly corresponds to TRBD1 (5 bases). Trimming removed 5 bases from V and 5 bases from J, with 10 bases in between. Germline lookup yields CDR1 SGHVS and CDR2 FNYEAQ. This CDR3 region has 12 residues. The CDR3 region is CASSQLGDEQYF. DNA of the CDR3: TGTGCCAGCAGCCAGCTAGGGGACGAGCAGTACTTC.

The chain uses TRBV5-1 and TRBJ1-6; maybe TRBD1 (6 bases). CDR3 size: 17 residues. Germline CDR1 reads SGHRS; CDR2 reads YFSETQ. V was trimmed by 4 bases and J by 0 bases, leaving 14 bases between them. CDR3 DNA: TGCGCCAGCAGCCCGGACAGCCCGAGCTCCTATAATTCACCCCTCCACTTT. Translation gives CASSPDSPSSYNSPLHF.

This CDR3 is CASSSNPGQGVFSYEQYF. The CDR3 DNA reads TGTGCCAGCAGTTCTAATCCGGGACAGGGGGTTTTCTCCTACGAGCAGTACTTC. The rearrangement joins TRBV27 to TRBJ2-7; 11 bases are a match to TRBD1. Germline V gene data show CDR1 as MNHEY and CDR2 as SMNVEV (reference sequence). The CDR3 runs to 18 residues. J lost 0 bases, V lost 4 bases, and 11 bases had no gene match.

The CDR3 DNA sequence: TGTGCCAGTACCTCCCCCGACAACGAGCAGTACTTC. It is translated as CASTSPDNEQYF. The chain couples TRBV19 to TRBJ2-7; D is ambiguous. The CDR3 is 12 amino acids. CDR1 is LNHDA and CDR2 is SQIVND in the germline V gene (reference sequence). V lost 7 bases, J lost 5 bases, and 12 bases lay in between.

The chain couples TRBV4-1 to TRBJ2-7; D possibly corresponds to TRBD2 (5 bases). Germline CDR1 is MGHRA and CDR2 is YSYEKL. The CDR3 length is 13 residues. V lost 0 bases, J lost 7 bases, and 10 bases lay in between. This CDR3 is CASSQDFSGEQYF. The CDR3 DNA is TGCGCCAGCAGCCAAGATTTCTCGGGGGAGCAGTACTTC.

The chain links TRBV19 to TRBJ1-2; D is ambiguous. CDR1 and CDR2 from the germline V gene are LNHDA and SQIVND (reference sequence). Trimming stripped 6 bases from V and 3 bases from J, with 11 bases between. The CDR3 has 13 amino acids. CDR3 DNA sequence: TGTGCCAGTAGATCCGGGATCGACTATGGCTACACCTTC. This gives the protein CASRSGIDYGYTF. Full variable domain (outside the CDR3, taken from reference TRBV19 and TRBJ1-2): DGGITQSPKYLFRKEGQNVTLSCEQNLNHDAMYWYRQDPGQGLRLIYYSQIVNDFQKGDIAEGYSVSREKKESFPLTVTSAQKNPTAFYLCASRSGIDYGYTFGSGTRLTVV.

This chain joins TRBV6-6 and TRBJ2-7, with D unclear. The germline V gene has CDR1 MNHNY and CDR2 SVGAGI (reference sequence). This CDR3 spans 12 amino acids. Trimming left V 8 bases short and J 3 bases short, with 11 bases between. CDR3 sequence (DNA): TGTGCCAGCTGCAAAGAGCACTACGAGCAGTACTTC. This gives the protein CASCKEHYEQYF.

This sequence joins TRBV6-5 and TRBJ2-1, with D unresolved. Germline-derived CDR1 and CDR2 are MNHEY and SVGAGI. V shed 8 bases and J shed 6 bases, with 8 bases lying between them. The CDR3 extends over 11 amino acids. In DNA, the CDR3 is TGTGCCAGCGTATTGGGCAATGAGCAGTTCTTC. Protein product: CASVLGNEQFF.

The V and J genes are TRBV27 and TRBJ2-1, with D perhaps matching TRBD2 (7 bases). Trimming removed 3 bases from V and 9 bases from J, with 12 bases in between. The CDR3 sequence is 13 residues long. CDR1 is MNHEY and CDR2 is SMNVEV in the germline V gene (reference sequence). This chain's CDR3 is CASSLWGGIEQFF. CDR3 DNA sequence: TGTGCCAGCAGTTTGTGGGGGGGCATTGAGCAGTTCTTC.

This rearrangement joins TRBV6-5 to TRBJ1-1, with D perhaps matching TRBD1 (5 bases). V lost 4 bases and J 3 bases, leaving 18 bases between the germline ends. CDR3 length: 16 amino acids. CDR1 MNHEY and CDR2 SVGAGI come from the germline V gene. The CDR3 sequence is CASSSSEGKGDTEAFF. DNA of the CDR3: TGTGCCAGCAGTTCAAGCGAGGGGAAAGGGGACACTGAAGCTTTCTTT.

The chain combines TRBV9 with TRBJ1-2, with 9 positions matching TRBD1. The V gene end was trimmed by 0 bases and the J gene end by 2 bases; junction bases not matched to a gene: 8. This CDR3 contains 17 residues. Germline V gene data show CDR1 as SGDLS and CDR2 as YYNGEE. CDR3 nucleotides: TGTGCCAGCAGCGTAGCCGCGCCGGGACAGGGAAACTATGGCTACACCTTC. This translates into CASSVAAPGQGNYGYTF.

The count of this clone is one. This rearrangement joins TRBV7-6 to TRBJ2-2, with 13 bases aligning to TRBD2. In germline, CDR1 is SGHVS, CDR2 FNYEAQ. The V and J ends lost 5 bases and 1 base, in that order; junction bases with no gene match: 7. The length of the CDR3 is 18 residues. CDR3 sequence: CASSMTSGGPQNTGELFF. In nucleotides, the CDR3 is TGTGCCAGCAGCATGACTAGCGGGGGGCCACAGAACACCGGGGAGCTGTTTTTT.

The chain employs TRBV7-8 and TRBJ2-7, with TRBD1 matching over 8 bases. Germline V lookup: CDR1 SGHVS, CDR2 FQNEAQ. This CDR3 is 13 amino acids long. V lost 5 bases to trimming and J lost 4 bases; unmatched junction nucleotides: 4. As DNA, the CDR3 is TGTGCCAGCAGCCAGGGACAGGAGTACGAGCAGTACTTC. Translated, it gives CASSQGQEYEQYF.

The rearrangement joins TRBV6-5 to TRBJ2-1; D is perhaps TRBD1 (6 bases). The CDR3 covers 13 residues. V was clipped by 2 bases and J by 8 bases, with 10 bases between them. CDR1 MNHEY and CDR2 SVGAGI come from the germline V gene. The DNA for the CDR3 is TGTGCCAGCAGTTACCAGGGGCTGGATGAGCAGTTCTTC. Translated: CASSYQGLDEQFF.

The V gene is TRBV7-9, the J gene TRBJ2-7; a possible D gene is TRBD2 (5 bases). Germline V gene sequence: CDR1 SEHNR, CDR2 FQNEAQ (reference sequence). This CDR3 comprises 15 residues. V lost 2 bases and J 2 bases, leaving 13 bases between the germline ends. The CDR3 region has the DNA TGTGCCAGCAGCTTACCCCGGGCAGCGGCCTACGAGCAGTACTTC. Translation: CASSLPRAAAYEQYF.

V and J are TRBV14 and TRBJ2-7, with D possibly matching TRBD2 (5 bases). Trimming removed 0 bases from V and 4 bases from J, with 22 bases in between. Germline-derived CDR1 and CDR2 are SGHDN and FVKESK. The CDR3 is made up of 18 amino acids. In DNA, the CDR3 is TGTGCCAGCAGCCAAGAATTGCCAACTGAGGGCCAGCTTTACGAGCAGTACTTC. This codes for CASSQELPTEGQLYEQYF.

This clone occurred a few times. CDR3 nucleotides: TGTGCCAGCAGTTTTCTGCCTAGCGGGGACGAGACCCAGTACTTC. Protein product: CASSFLPSGDETQYF. The chain joins TRBV28 to TRBJ2-5; 9 nucleotides align to TRBD2. Germline V CDR1 and CDR2: MDHEN, SYDVKM. This CDR3 has 15 amino acids. The V and J ends lost 3 bases and 5 bases, in that order; junction bases with no gene match: 7.

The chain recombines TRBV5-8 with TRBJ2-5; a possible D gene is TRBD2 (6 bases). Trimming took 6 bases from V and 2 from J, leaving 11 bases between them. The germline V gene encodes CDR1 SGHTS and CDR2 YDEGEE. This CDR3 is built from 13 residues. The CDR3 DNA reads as TGTGCCAGCACCATACGGGGGCAAGAGACCCAGTACTTC. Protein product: CASTIRGQETQYF.

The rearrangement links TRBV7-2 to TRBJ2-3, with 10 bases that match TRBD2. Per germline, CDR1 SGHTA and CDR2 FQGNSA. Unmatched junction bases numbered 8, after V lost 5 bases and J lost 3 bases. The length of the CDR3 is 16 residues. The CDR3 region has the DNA TGTGCCAGCAGCCGAGGAGCGGGGGGGCTTACAGATACGCAGTATTTT. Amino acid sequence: CASSRGAGGLTDTQYF.

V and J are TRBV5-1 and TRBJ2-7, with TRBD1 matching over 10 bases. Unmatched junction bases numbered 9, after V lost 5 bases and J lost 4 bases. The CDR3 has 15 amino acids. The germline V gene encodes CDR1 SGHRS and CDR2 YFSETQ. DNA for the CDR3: TGCGCCAGCAGGTTAGGGACAGGGGTCGCATACGAGCAGTACTTC. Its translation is CASRLGTGVAYEQYF.

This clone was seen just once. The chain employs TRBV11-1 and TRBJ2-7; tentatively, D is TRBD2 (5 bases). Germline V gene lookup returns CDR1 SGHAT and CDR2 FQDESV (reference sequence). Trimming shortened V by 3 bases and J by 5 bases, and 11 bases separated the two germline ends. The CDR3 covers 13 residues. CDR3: CASSFEGGNEQYF. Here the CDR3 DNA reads TGTGCCAGCAGCTTCGAGGGCGGTAACGAGCAGTACTTC. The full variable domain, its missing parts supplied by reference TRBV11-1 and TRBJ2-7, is EAEVAQSPRYKITEKSQAVAFWCDPISGHATLYWYRQILGQGPELLVQFQDESVVDDSQLPKDRFSAERLKGVDSTLKIQPAELGDSAMYLCASSFEGGNEQYFGPGTRLTVT.

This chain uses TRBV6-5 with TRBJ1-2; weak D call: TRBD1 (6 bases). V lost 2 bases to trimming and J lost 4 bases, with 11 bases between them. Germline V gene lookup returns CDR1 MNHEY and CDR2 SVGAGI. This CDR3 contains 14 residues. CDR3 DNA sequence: TGTGCCAGCAGTTACGGACAGCCATTCTATGGCTACACCTTC. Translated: CASSYGQPFYGYTF.

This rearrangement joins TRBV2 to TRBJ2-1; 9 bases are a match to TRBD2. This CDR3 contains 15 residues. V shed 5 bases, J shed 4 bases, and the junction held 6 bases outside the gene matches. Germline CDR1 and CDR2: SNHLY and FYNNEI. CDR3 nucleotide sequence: TGTGCCAGCAGTATAAGCGGGGGGCGATACAATGAGCAGTTCTTC. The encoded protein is CASSISGGRYNEQFF. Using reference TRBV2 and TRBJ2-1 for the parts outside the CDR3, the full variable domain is EPEVTQTPSHQVTQMGQEVILRCVPISNHLYFYWYRQILGQKVEFLVSFYNNEISEKSEIFDDQFSVERPDGSNFTLKIRSTKLEDSAMYFCASSISGGRYNEQFFGPGTRLTVL.

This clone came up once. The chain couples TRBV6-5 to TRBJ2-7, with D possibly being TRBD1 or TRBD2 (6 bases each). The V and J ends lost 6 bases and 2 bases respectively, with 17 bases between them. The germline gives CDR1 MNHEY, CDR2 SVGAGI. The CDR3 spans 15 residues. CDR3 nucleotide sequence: TGTGCCAGCAGGGTCTTAGAGGGGGGCGCCTACGAGCAGTACTTC. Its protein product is CASRVLEGGAYEQYF.

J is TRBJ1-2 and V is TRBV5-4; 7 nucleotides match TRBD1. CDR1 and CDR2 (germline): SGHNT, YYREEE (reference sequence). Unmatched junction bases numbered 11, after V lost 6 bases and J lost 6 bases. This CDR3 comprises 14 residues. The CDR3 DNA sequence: TGTGCCAGCAACCCCCCAGTGGGACAGAATGGCTACACCTTC. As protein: CASNPPVGQNGYTF. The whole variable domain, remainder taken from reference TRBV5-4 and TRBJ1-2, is ETGVTQSPTHLIKTRGQQVTLRCSSQSGHNTVSWYQQALGQGPQFIFQYYREEENGRGNFPPRFSGLQFPNYSSELNVNALELDDSALYLCASNPPVGQNGYTFGSGTRLTVV.

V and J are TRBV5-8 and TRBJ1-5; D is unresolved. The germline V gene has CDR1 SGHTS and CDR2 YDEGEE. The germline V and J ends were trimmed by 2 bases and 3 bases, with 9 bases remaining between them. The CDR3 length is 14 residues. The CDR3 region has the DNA TGTGCCAGCAGCTTAACGGGCGACAATCAGCCCCAGCATTTT. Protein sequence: CASSLTGDNQPQHF. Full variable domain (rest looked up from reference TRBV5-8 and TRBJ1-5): EAGVTQSPTHLIKTRGQQATLRCSPISGHTSVYWYQQALGLGLQFLLWYDEGEERNRGNFPPRFSGRQFPNYSSELNVNALELEDSALYLCASSLTGDNQPQHFGDGTRLSIL.

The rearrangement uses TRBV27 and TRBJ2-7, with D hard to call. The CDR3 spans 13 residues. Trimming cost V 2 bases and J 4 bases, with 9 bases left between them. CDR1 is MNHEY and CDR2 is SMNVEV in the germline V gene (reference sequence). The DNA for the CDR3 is TGTGCCAGCAGTTTACGTCTAGGGTACGAGCAGTACTTC. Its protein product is CASSLRLGYEQYF.

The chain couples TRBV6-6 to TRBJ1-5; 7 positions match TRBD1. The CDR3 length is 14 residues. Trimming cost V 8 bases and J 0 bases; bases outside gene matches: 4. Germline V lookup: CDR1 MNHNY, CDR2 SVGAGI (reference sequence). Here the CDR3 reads CASETGDSNQPQHF. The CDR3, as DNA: TGTGCCAGCGAAACAGGGGATAGCAATCAGCCCCAGCATTTT.

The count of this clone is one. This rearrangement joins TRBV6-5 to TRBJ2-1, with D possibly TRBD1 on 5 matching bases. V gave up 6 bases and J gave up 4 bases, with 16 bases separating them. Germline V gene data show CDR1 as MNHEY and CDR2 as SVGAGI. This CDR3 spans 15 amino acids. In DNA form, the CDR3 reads TGTGCCAGCAGCCAGCAGGGTGACAAATACAATGAGCAGTTCTTC. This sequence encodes CASSQQGDKYNEQFF.

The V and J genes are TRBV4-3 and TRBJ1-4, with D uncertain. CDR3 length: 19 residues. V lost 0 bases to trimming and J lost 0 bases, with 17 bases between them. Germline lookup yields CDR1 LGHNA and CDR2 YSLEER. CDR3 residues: CASSQDPIGRKATNEKLFF. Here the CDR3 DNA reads TGCGCCAGCAGCCAAGACCCGATCGGGAGAAAGGCAACTAATGAAAAACTGTTTTTT.